This T cell receptor beta chain emerged from a study of shared clonotypes between healthy human individuals. The data were produced by immunoSEQ multiplex PCR, yet TCRdb's version contains in-frame clones alone and is incomplete. The sample consists of approximately 740,000 clones, over 65% of them appearing once. There were no recent acute infections or vaccinations among the donors, who were healthy HIV-negative adults. The V gene's germline CDR1 is KGHSH and CDR2 LQKENI. This CDR3 region has 13 residues. The V gene lost 4 bases and the J gene lost 5 bases, with 12 bases spanning the gap. The chain has TRBV18 and TRBJ2-7; no clear D gene. This TCR was sampled from a woman aged 25 to 45 in good health. Sequenced sample: memory CD4+ T cells sorted from blood. Documented subset: CD45RA-negative fraction. In nucleotides, the CDR3 is TGTGCCAGCTCACAAAAAGCAGGTCACGAGCAGTACTTC. Protein: CASSQKAGHEQYF.